This is a list of T cell receptor beta chains from one sample in a study of blood T cell repertoires in COVID-19. Clones were read by immunoSEQ multiplex PCR, and TCRdb kept only the in-frame ones, dropping some. The data contain 95,000 to 150,000 clones, 86% of them singletons. Sequenced material: peripheral blood. Source of these receptors: a man between 35 and 55 years old with acute or convalescent COVID-19. CDR3s include the opening cysteine and the closing phenylalanine or tryptophan. A D gene is named only where the DNA matches it firmly. Clone size is given for some rows only: seen once, a few or many times, or a class if the clone is expanded.

D gene: .
V gene: TRBV9
clone size: .
J gene: TRBJ2-3
CDR3 protein: CASSVAPFVHTDTQYF
CDR3 DNA: TGTGCCAGCAGCGTAGCCCCCTTTGTACACACAGATACGCAGTATTTT

D gene: .
V gene: TRBV10-2
clone size: .
J gene: TRBJ1-1
CDR3 protein: CASAQAGGMNTEAFF
CDR3 DNA: TGCGCCAGCGCCCAGGCGGGGGGGATGAACACTGAAGCTTTCTTT

D gene: .
V gene: TRBV7-3
clone size: .
J gene: TRBJ2-1
CDR3 protein: CASSSGQEQFF
CDR3 DNA: TGTGCCAGCAGCTCCGGACAGGAGCAGTTCTTC

D gene: TRBD1
V gene: TRBV3-1/TRBV3-2
clone size: once
J gene: TRBJ1-1
CDR3 protein: CASSQPGQLNEAFF
CDR3 DNA: TGTGCCAGCAGCCAACCGGGACAGCTTAATGAAGCTTTCTTT

D gene: .
V gene: TRBV19
clone size: once
J gene: TRBJ1-2
CDR3 protein: CASSIRGATGYTF
CDR3 DNA: TGTGCCAGTAGTATTCGGGGGGCAACTGGCTACACCTTC

D gene: .
V gene: TRBV29-1
clone size: .
J gene: TRBJ2-2
CDR3 protein: CSARAGLSTGELFF
CDR3 DNA: TGCAGCGCACGCGCAGGGTTGAGCACCGGGGAGCTGTTTTTT

D gene: .
V gene: TRBV5-4
clone size: .
J gene: TRBJ1-6
CDR3 protein: CASSEGQTNNSPLHF
CDR3 DNA: TGTGCCAGCAGCGAGGGACAAACAAATAATTCACCCCTCCACTTT

D gene: .
V gene: TRBV10-2
clone size: .
J gene: TRBJ1-2
CDR3 protein: CASSESGQPTGGYTF
CDR3 DNA: TGCGCCAGCAGTGAGTCGGGGCAGCCAACCGGCGGCTACACCTTC

D gene: TRBD1
V gene: TRBV30
clone size: .
J gene: TRBJ1-2
CDR3 protein: CAWSLGGTGGSGYTF
CDR3 DNA: TGTGCCTGGAGTCTAGGGGGGACAGGGGGCTCTGGCTACACCTTC

D gene: TRBD1
V gene: TRBV19
clone size: .
J gene: TRBJ1-5
CDR3 protein: CASSIRQGGNQPQHF
CDR3 DNA: TGTGCCAGTAGCATACGACAGGGGGGCAATCAGCCCCAGCATTTT

D gene: TRBD2
V gene: TRBV3-1/TRBV3-2
clone size: .
J gene: TRBJ2-7
CDR3 protein: CASSQGLAEAYEQYF
CDR3 DNA: TGTGCCAGCAGCCAAGGACTAGCGGAGGCCTACGAGCAGTACTTC

D gene: TRBD1
V gene: TRBV4-3
clone size: .
J gene: TRBJ1-1
CDR3 protein: CASSQNPQGAAEAFF
CDR3 DNA: TGCGCCAGCAGCCAAAACCCACAGGGGGCCGCTGAAGCTTTCTTT

D gene: .
V gene: TRBV14
clone size: .
J gene: TRBJ2-1
CDR3 protein: CASSQDWLNEQFF
CDR3 DNA: TGTGCCAGCAGCCAGGACTGGCTCAATGAGCAGTTCTTC

D gene: .
V gene: TRBV6-5
clone size: many
J gene: TRBJ2-3
CDR3 protein: CASSIQGTTTDTQYF
CDR3 DNA: TGTGCCAGCAGCATTCAGGGGACAACCACAGATACGCAGTATTTT

D gene: TRBD1
V gene: TRBV12-3/TRBV12-4
clone size: .
J gene: TRBJ1-2
CDR3 protein: CASSLQQGPSYTF
CDR3 DNA: TGTGCCAGCAGTTTACAACAGGGGCCCAGCTACACCTTC

D gene: TRBD1
V gene: TRBV5-4
clone size: .
J gene: TRBJ2-5
CDR3 protein: CASRGPGQQETQYF
CDR3 DNA: TGTGCCAGCAGGGGGCCGGGACAGCAAGAGACCCAGTACTTC

D gene: .
V gene: TRBV29-1
clone size: .
J gene: TRBJ2-5
CDR3 protein: CSSPTENQETQYF
CDR3 DNA: TGCAGCAGCCCGACAGAGAATCAAGAGACCCAGTACTTC

D gene: TRBD2
V gene: TRBV30
clone size: .
J gene: TRBJ2-5
CDR3 protein: CAWSVLAGDFETQYF
CDR3 DNA: TGTGCCTGGAGTGTGCTAGCGGGAGATTTTGAGACCCAGTACTTC

D gene: TRBD1
V gene: TRBV30
clone size: .
J gene: TRBJ1-5
CDR3 protein: CAWSQTGGNQPQHF
CDR3 DNA: TGTGCCTGGAGTCAGACAGGGGGCAATCAGCCCCAGCATTTT

D gene: .
V gene: TRBV11-2
clone size: .
J gene: TRBJ1-3
CDR3 protein: CASSPTVSSGNTIYF
CDR3 DNA: TGTGCCAGCAGCCCTACCGTTAGTTCTGGAAACACCATATATTTT

D gene: .
V gene: TRBV4-1
clone size: .
J gene: TRBJ1-5
CDR3 protein: CASSQDRGQPQHF
CDR3 DNA: TGCGCCAGCAGCCAAGATCGCGGACAGCCCCAGCATTTT

D gene: TRBD1
V gene: TRBV3-1/TRBV3-2
clone size: .
J gene: TRBJ1-2
CDR3 protein: CASSQDLTGETGYTF
CDR3 DNA: TGTGCCAGCAGCCAAGATCTAACAGGGGAAACCGGCTACACCTTC

D gene: .
V gene: TRBV6-2/TRBV6-3
clone size: once
J gene: TRBJ1-2
CDR3 protein: CASSYDPRGGYTF
CDR3 DNA: TGTGCCAGCAGTTATGACCCACGGGGAGGCTACACCTTC

D gene: .
V gene: TRBV4-3
clone size: .
J gene: TRBJ1-4
CDR3 protein: CASSRGEMGVGEKLFF
CDR3 DNA: TGCGCCAGCAGCCGCGGGGAGATGGGGGTGGGTGAAAAACTGTTTTTT

D gene: .
V gene: TRBV3-1/TRBV3-2
clone size: .
J gene: TRBJ1-6
CDR3 protein: CASSQSSNNSPLHF
CDR3 DNA: TGTGCCAGCAGCCAATCCAGTAATAATTCACCCCTCCACTTT

D gene: .
V gene: TRBV7-9
clone size: .
J gene: TRBJ1-2
CDR3 protein: CASSPSTSREGYTF
CDR3 DNA: TGTGCCAGCAGCCCTAGTACTTCGCGGGAGGGCTACACCTTC

D gene: .
V gene: TRBV7-3
clone size: .
J gene: TRBJ1-1
CDR3 protein: CASSPTGNTEAFF
CDR3 DNA: TGTGCCAGCAGCCCAACAGGGAACACTGAAGCTTTCTTT

D gene: .
V gene: TRBV5-5
clone size: .
J gene: TRBJ2-3
CDR3 protein: CASSLEGVDTQYF
CDR3 DNA: TGTGCCAGCAGCTTGGAAGGGGTGGATACGCAGTATTTT

D gene: TRBD1
V gene: TRBV5-1
clone size: .
J gene: TRBJ2-7
CDR3 protein: CASSLEQGAGEQYF
CDR3 DNA: TGCGCCAGCAGCTTGGAACAGGGGGCGGGGGAGCAGTACTTC

D gene: TRBD2
V gene: TRBV5-1
clone size: .
J gene: TRBJ2-1
CDR3 protein: CASSWGLAGSQGEQFF
CDR3 DNA: TGCGCCAGCAGCTGGGGACTAGCGGGGTCCCAGGGTGAGCAGTTCTTC

D gene: .
V gene: TRBV14
clone size: .
J gene: TRBJ1-4
CDR3 protein: CASSQAGLTNEKLFF
CDR3 DNA: TGTGCCAGCAGCCAAGCGGGACTAACTAATGAAAAACTGTTTTTT

D gene: .
V gene: TRBV9
clone size: .
J gene: TRBJ1-1
CDR3 protein: CASSRDSYTEAFF
CDR3 DNA: TGTGCCAGCAGTCGAGACAGTTACACTGAAGCTTTCTTT

D gene: TRBD2
V gene: TRBV9
clone size: .
J gene: TRBJ2-2
CDR3 protein: CASSVVPSGTLTGELFF
CDR3 DNA: TGTGCCAGCAGCGTAGTACCTAGCGGGACTCTCACCGGGGAGCTGTTTTTT

D gene: .
V gene: TRBV10-3
clone size: .
J gene: TRBJ2-5
CDR3 protein: CAACGDSSGETQYF
CDR3 DNA: TGTGCCGCCTGCGGGGACTCCTCGGGAGAGACCCAGTACTTC

D gene: .
V gene: TRBV6-5
clone size: .
J gene: TRBJ2-2
CDR3 protein: CASRPGQNTGELFF
CDR3 DNA: TGTGCCAGCAGGCCCGGACAGAACACCGGGGAGCTGTTTTTT

D gene: TRBD1
V gene: TRBV5-1
clone size: .
J gene: TRBJ1-1
CDR3 protein: CASSFGRTGGMNTEAFF
CDR3 DNA: TGCGCCAGCAGCTTCGGTAGGACAGGGGGTATGAACACTGAAGCTTTCTTT

D gene: .
V gene: TRBV5-6
clone size: few
J gene: TRBJ1-5
CDR3 protein: CASSLWGLYQPQHF
CDR3 DNA: TGTGCCAGCAGCTTGTGGGGGCTTTATCAGCCCCAGCATTTT

D gene: .
V gene: TRBV5-6
clone size: .
J gene: TRBJ1-5
CDR3 protein: CASSLGRLRQPQHF
CDR3 DNA: TGTGCCAGCAGCTTGGGCAGGCTCCGGCAGCCCCAGCATTTT

D gene: .
V gene: TRBV7-8
clone size: .
J gene: TRBJ2-7
CDR3 protein: CASSLLRYEQYF
CDR3 DNA: TGTGCCAGCAGCCTTCTGCGGTACGAGCAGTACTTC

D gene: .
V gene: TRBV27
clone size: .
J gene: TRBJ1-2
CDR3 protein: CASSLSAGRGIYGYTF
CDR3 DNA: TGTGCCAGCAGTTTATCGGCGGGGAGGGGGATCTATGGCTACACCTTC

D gene: .
V gene: TRBV7-9
clone size: .
J gene: TRBJ1-1
CDR3 protein: CASRGGDTEAFF
CDR3 DNA: TGTGCCAGCAGAGGAGGGGACACTGAAGCTTTCTTT

D gene: .
V gene: TRBV4-1
clone size: .
J gene: TRBJ1-5
CDR3 protein: CASSQGASNQPQHF
CDR3 DNA: TGCGCCAGCAGCCAAGGAGCGTCCAATCAGCCCCAGCATTTT

D gene: .
V gene: TRBV6-6
clone size: .
J gene: TRBJ2-1
CDR3 protein: CASRQGQRYNEQFF
CDR3 DNA: TGTGCCAGCAGACAGGGCCAACGTTACAATGAGCAGTTCTTC

D gene: TRBD1
V gene: TRBV5-1
clone size: few
J gene: TRBJ1-2
CDR3 protein: CASSPGQGVWYGYTF
CDR3 DNA: TGCGCCAGCAGCCCGGGACAGGGGGTTTGGTATGGCTACACCTTC

D gene: TRBD1
V gene: TRBV7-6
clone size: .
J gene: TRBJ1-3
CDR3 protein: CASSLGGTGISSGNTIYF
CDR3 DNA: TGTGCCAGCAGCCTGGGGGGGACAGGGATTTCGTCTGGAAACACCATATATTTT

D gene: .
V gene: TRBV6-6
clone size: .
J gene: TRBJ2-6
CDR3 protein: CASTLNSGANVLTF
CDR3 DNA: TGTGCCAGCACCCTAAACTCTGGGGCCAACGTCCTGACTTTC

D gene: .
V gene: TRBV5-1
clone size: few
J gene: TRBJ2-7
CDR3 protein: CASSSTGTLASYEQYF
CDR3 DNA: TGCGCCAGCAGCTCTACCGGGACACTTGCCTCCTACGAGCAGTACTTC

D gene: TRBD2
V gene: TRBV6-5
clone size: .
J gene: TRBJ2-3
CDR3 protein: CASSPRQGGDTQYF
CDR3 DNA: TGTGCCAGCAGTCCTCGTCAGGGAGGGGATACGCAGTATTTT

D gene: .
V gene: TRBV7-9
clone size: .
J gene: TRBJ1-6
CDR3 protein: CASSSVRNSPLHF
CDR3 DNA: TGTGCCAGCAGCTCTGTCAGAAATTCACCCCTCCACTTT

D gene: .
V gene: TRBV5-8
clone size: .
J gene: TRBJ2-7
CDR3 protein: CASWGDSETSYEQYF
CDR3 DNA: TGTGCCAGCTGGGGGGACAGCGAGACCTCCTACGAGCAGTACTTC

D gene: .
V gene: TRBV19
clone size: .
J gene: TRBJ1-1
CDR3 protein: CASSERKNTEAFF
CDR3 DNA: TGTGCCAGTAGTGAGAGAAAAAACACTGAAGCTTTCTTT

D gene: .
V gene: TRBV12-3/TRBV12-4
clone size: once
J gene: TRBJ1-2
CDR3 protein: CASSLTANYGYTF
CDR3 DNA: TGTGCCAGCAGCCTAACAGCTAACTATGGCTACACCTTC